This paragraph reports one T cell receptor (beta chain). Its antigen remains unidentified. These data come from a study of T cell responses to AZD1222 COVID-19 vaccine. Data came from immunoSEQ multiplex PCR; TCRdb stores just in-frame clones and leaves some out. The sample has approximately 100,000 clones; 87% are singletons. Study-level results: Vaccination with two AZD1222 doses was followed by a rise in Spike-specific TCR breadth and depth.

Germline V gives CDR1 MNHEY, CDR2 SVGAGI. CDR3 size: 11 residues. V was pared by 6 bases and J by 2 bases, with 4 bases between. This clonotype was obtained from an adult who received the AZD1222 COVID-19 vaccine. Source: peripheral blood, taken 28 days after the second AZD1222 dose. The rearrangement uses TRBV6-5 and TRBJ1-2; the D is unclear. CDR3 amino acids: CASSQNYGYTF. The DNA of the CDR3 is TGTGCCAGCAGCCAGAACTATGGCTACACCTTC.